In this sample, the clone carrying this T cell receptor beta chain turned up a few times. This sample stems from a study of blood T cell repertoires in COVID-19. The overall study: Some COVID-19 samples were acute and others convalescent; all came from the United States, Italy and Spain. T cells, B-cell-depleted T cells, or PBMCs supplied cDNA or gDNA.

The V gene lost 3 bases and the J gene lost 5 bases, with 16 bases spanning the gap. The CDR3 sequence is 15 residues long. Germline loops: CDR1 LGHDT, CDR2 YNNKEL (reference sequence). In the authors' methods: From reference gene primer amplification, estimates of nucleated cell counts were derived. Repertoires were generated with immunoSEQ multiplex PCR, while TCRdb's copy carries only in-frame clones and drops some. V, J and clone size reflect that table, while D and trimming were determined from the DNA. The sample has hundreds of thousands of clones; 70% to 85% are singletons. What was sequenced was peripheral blood. The origin of this receptor is a woman aged 80 or over with acute or convalescent COVID-19. The V and J genes are TRBV3-1 (or the pseudogene TRBV3-2) and TRBJ2-5; TRBD1 might be the D (6 bases). The CDR3 reads CASSHQSNREETQYF. CDR3 nucleotide sequence: TGTGCCAGCAGCCATCAATCCAACAGGGAGGAGACCCAGTACTTC.